Presented here are 8 T cell receptor beta chains from one specimen sequenced in a study of shared clonotypes between healthy human individuals. The assay was immunoSEQ multiplex PCR, and TCRdb's table has in-frame clones only and misses some. The data hold around 2.5 million clones, with more than 85% observed a single time. Sequenced material: naive CD4+ T cells from PBMCs. Subset meaning: CD45RA+ positively selected. All receptors derive from a man aged 18 to 30 in good health. Some clones in this sample may be carry-over from other donors' samples.

This chain joins TRBV7-2 and TRBJ1-6; TRBD1 matches at 9 bases. The CDR3 spans 16 residues. Germline-derived CDR1 and CDR2 are SGHTA and FQGNSA. V shed 5 bases, J shed 9 bases, and the junction held 11 bases outside the gene matches. The DNA of the CDR3 is TGTGCCAGCAGCGCCCGCCGGGACAGGGTCCTTTCACCCCTCCACTTT. Its protein product is CASSARRDRVLSPLHF. Variable domain in full (rest from reference TRBV7-2 and TRBJ1-6): GAGVSQSPSNKVTEKGKDVELRCDPISGHTALYWYRQSLGQGLEFLIYFQGNSAPDKSGLPSDRFSAERTGGSVSTLTIQRTQQEDSAVYLCASSARRDRVLSPLHFGNGTRLTVT.

This chain uses TRBV4-2 with TRBJ2-1; TRBD2 agrees at 11 bases. CDR3 size: 16 residues. V gave up 2 bases and J gave up 6 bases; unmatched junction bases: 6. CDR1 is LGHNA, CDR2 YNFKEQ, per germline. The CDR3 loop is CASSQIAGGLGNEQFF. Written as DNA, the CDR3 is TGTGCCAGCAGCCAAATAGCGGGAGGGCTTGGCAATGAGCAGTTCTTC.

On this clone: Given the absence of the conserved phenylalanine or tryptophan at the CDR3 end, a read error is likely. The DNA is left out, because the CDR3 cannot be placed on it with certainty; the CDR3 is given as TCRdb lists it. This chain links TRBV27 with TRBJ2-6; the table's D call TRBD1 went unverified against the DNA. Looked up from germline, CDR1 is MNHEY and CDR2 is SMNVEV (reference sequence). The CDR3 is 9 amino acids long, termini counted. This CDR3 is CASSCSGTT.

The chain links TRBV6-6 to TRBJ1-2; D not certain. Trimming removed 7 bases at V and 7 bases at J, with 13 bases between. This CDR3 is 12 amino acids long. CDR1 and CDR2 (germline): MNHNY, SVGAGI (reference sequence). The CDR3 DNA is TGTGCCAGCACTAAGTCGGGGTCTGGCTACACCTTC. Protein product: CASTKSGSGYTF.

The rearrangement uses TRBV5-1 and TRBJ2-1; the D gene is possibly TRBD1 (5 bases). CDR1 and CDR2 from the germline V gene are SGHRS and YFSETQ. The CDR3 is made up of 14 amino acids. The ends were cut back, 1 base at V and 2 bases at J, with 7 bases in the middle. This CDR3 is CASSLPGTYNEQFF. The CDR3 DNA is TGCGCCAGCAGCTTGCCAGGGACCTACAATGAGCAGTTCTTC.

This sequence joins TRBV6-1 and TRBJ1-5; 11 bases agree with TRBD1. Trimming at V came to 3 bases and at J to 4 bases, leaving 5 bases not matched to a gene. Germline CDR1 and CDR2: MNHNS and SASEGT. This CDR3 is built from 16 residues. In DNA form, the CDR3 reads TGTGCCAGCAGTGACCCCGGGACAGGGGGAAATCAGCCCCAGCATTTT. Amino acid sequence: CASSDPGTGGNQPQHF.

V is TRBV18 and J is TRBJ1-2; 8 nucleotides align to TRBD1. The trim removed 2 bases at V and 4 bases at J, leaving 12 bases unmatched. Germline CDR1 reads KGHSH; CDR2 reads LQKENI. This CDR3 comprises 17 residues. The CDR3 DNA sequence: TGTGCCAGCTCACCAGGACAGGGAGCGTCGAGCCCCTATGGCTACACCTTC. Translation: CASSPGQGASSPYGYTF.

CDR3 region: CAIRTGGVRETQYF. Here the CDR3 DNA reads TGTGCCATCAGGACAGGGGGAGTTCGAGAGACCCAGTACTTC. The V and J genes are TRBV10-3 and TRBJ2-5; 9 positions agree with TRBD1. CDR1 is ENHRY and CDR2 is SYGVKD in the germline V gene. The CDR3 totals 14 residues. V lost 6 bases to trimming and J lost 4 bases; unmatched junction nucleotides: 6.